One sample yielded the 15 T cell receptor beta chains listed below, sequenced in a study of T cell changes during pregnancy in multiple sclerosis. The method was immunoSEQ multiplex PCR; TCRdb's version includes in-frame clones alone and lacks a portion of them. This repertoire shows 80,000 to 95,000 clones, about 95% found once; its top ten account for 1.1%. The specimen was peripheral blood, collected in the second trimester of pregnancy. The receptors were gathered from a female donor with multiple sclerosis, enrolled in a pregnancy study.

The CDR3 nucleotides read TGTGCCAGTAGTTTTGGGACAGGGTTCTCCTACGAGCAGTACTTC. As protein: CASSFGTGFSYEQYF. This chain uses TRBV19 with TRBJ2-7; 9 positions agree with TRBD1. The V and J ends lost 5 bases and 0 bases, in that order; junction bases with no gene match: 5. The CDR3 spans 15 residues. The germline gives CDR1 LNHDA, CDR2 SQIVND (reference sequence).

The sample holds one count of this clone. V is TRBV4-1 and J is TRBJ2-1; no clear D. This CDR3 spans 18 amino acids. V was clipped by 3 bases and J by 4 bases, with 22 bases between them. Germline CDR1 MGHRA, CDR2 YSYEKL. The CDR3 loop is CASSQESDRSDSYNEQFF. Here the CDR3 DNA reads TGCGCCAGCAGCCAGGAGAGTGATAGGAGCGACTCTTACAATGAGCAGTTCTTC.

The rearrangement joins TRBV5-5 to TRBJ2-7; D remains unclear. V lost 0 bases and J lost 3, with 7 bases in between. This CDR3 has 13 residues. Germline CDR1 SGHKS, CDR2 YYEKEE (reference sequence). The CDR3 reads CASSLGRYYEQYF. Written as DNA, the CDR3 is TGTGCCAGCAGCTTGGGGCGGTACTACGAGCAGTACTTC.

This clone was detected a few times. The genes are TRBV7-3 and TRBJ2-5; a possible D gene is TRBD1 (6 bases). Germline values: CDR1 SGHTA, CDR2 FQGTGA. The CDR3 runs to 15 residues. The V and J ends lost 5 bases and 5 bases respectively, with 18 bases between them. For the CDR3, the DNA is TGTGCCAGCAGCGAGACAGGAACGTGGGGGGAGACCCAGTACTTC. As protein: CASSETGTWGETQYF.

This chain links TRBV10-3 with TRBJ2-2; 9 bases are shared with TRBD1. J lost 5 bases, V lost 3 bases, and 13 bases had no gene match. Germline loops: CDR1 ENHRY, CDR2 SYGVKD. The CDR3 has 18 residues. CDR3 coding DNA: TGTGCCATCAGTGACCCGACCCCTGGGACAGGGAGGACCGGGGAGCTGTTTTTT. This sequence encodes CAISDPTPGTGRTGELFF.

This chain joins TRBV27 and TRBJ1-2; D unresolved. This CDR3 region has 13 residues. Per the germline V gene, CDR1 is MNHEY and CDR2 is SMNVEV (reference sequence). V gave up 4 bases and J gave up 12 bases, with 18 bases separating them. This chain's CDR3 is CASSSANPPIHTF. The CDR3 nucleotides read TGTGCCAGCAGTTCCGCCAATCCTCCTATCCACACCTTC.

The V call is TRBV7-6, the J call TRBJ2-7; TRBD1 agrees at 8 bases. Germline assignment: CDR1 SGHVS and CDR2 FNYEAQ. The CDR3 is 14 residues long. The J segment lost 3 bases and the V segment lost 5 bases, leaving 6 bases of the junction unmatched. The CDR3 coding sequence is TGTGCCAGCAGCCTTAGGACAGGGCGCTACGAGCAGTACTTC. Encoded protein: CASSLRTGRYEQYF.

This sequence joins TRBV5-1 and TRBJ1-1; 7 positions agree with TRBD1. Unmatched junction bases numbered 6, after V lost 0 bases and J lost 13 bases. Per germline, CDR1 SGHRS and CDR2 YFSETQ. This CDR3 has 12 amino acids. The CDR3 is CASSLEGGGGFF. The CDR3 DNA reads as TGCGCCAGCAGCTTGGAAGGAGGGGGCGGTTTCTTT.

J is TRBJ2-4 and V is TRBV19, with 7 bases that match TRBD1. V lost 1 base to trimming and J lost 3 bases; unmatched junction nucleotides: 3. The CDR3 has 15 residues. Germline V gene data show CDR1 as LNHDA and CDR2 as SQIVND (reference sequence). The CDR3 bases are TGTGCCAGTAGTATAGGACAGGGAGTCAAAAACATTCAGTACTTC. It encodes CASSIGQGVKNIQYF.

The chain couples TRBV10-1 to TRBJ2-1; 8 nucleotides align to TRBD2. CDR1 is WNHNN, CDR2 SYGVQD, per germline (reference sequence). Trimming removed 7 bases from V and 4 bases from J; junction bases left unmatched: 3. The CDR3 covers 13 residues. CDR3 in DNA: TGCGCCAGCACGGGCGGGGGGTACAATGAGCAGTTCTTC. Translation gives CASTGGGYNEQFF.

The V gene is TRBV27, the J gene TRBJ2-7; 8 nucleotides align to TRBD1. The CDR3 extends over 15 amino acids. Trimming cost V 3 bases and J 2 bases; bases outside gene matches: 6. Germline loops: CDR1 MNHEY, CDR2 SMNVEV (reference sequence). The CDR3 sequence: CASSFGTGKTYEQYF. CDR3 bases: TGTGCCAGCAGTTTTGGGACAGGAAAAACCTACGAGCAGTACTTC.

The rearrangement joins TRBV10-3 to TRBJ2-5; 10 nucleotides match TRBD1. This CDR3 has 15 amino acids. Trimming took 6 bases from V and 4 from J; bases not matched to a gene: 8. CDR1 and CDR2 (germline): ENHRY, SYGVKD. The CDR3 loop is CAISTGTGDLETQYF. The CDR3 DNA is TGTGCCATCAGCACCGGGACAGGGGATCTAGAGACCCAGTACTTC.

Written as DNA, the CDR3 is TGTGCCAGCAGCGTCTCGGGGGTTCCTCACTACGAGCAGTACTTC. It yields the protein CASSVSGVPHYEQYF. The chain has TRBV9 and TRBJ2-7, with D perhaps matching TRBD2 (6 bases). Trimming removed 2 bases at V and 3 bases at J, with 15 bases between. The CDR3 consists of 15 residues. Germline assignment: CDR1 SGDLS and CDR2 YYNGEE.

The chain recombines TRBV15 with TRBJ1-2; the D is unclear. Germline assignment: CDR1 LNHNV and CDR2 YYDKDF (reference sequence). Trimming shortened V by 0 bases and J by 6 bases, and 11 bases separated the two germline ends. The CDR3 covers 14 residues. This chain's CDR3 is CATSRDRDFNGYTF. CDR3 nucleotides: TGTGCCACCAGCAGAGATCGTGACTTCAATGGCTACACCTTC.

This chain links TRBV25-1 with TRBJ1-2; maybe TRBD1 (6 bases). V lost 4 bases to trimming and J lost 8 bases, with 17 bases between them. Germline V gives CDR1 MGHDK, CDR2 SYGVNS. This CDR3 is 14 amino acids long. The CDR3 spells CASSAPGGLFGYTF. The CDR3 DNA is TGTGCCAGCAGTGCTCCGGGGGGGCTTTTCGGCTACACCTTC.